What follows are 27 T cell receptor beta chains derived from one specimen sequenced in a study of T cells in Graves' hyperthyroidism and ophthalmopathy (dated by TCRdb to between 2017 and 2020). Library method: multiplex PCR. The instrument given in TCRdb is Illumina HiSeq 2000. The TCR beta CDR3 regions were amplified from RNA transcripts. For the first round of RT-PCR on the TCR CDR3, the HTBI primer set was used together with the Qiagen OneStep RT-PCR kit. TCRdb reprocessing: public reads trimmed at Q25 with fastp, clones called with MiXCR, in-frame beta chains kept. Rows merge per CDR3 protein into single entries with the most common DNA and genes. The sample table lists over 250,000 distinct CDR3 sequences, about 18% of them with a count of one. Together, the top ten hold about 50% of the sample. Material for sequencing was blood. All receptors come from a woman aged 55 to 70 with Graves' ophthalmopathy.

As for this clonotype: A much larger clonotype is one base distant, so this may be a read error. The rearrangement uses TRBV12-3 or TRBV12-4 and TRBJ1-3; weak D call: TRBD1 (5 bases). This CDR3 has 16 residues. V lost 3 bases and J lost 3, with 15 bases in between. CDR3 loop: CASSFGAGGFGNTIYF. DNA of the CDR3: TGTGCCAGCAGTTTTGGGGCAGGAGGTTTTGGAAACACCATATATTTT.

This clonotype was detected a few times. The rearrangement links TRBV5-1 to TRBJ1-3; no firm D call. Trimming removed 4 bases from V and 0 bases from J, with 17 bases in between. The CDR3 length is 17 residues. Germline V CDR1 and CDR2: SGHRS, YFSETQ. Here the CDR3 reads CASSPLGKQSSGNTIYF. CDR3 DNA: TGCGCCAGCAGCCCCTTGGGTAAACAGAGCTCTGGAAACACCATATATTTT.

The rearrangement links TRBV2 to TRBJ1-3, with 8 bases lining up with TRBD1. This CDR3 comprises 16 residues. V was clipped by 4 bases and J by 9 bases; unmatched bases: 14. Germline-derived CDR1 and CDR2 are SNHLY and FYNNEI. CDR3 region: CASSAPATGAKSTIYF. The CDR3 DNA is TGTGCCAGCAGTGCCCCGGCGACAGGGGCGAAGAGCACCATATATTTT.

There are a few counts of this clonotype. The chain joins TRBV7-2 to TRBJ2-3, with 14 positions matching TRBD2. V lost 6 bases to trimming and J lost 2 bases; unmatched junction nucleotides: 13. The CDR3 has 19 amino acids. CDR1 and CDR2 from the germline V gene are SGHTA and FQGNSA. The CDR3 reads CASSEIPPGLAGDTDTQYF. The CDR3 DNA reads TGTGCCAGCAGTGAAATCCCGCCGGGACTAGCGGGGGACACAGATACGCAGTATTTT.

This clonotype was counted many times. The chain combines TRBV2 with TRBJ2-1; 8 bases agree with TRBD2. J gave up 4 bases and V 1 base, and 6 bases lay outside the gene matches. The CDR3 consists of 16 residues. Germline lookup yields CDR1 SNHLY and CDR2 FYNNEI. CDR3 sequence reads: CASSEDGRATYNEQFF. The CDR3 DNA is TGTGCCAGCAGTGAAGACGGGAGGGCCACATACAATGAGCAGTTCTTC. Combining the CDR3 with reference TRBV2 and TRBJ2-1 gives the whole variable domain EPEVTQTPSHQVTQMGQEVILRCVPISNHLYFYWYRQILGQKVEFLVSFYNNEISEKSEIFDDQFSVERPDGSNFTLKIRSTKLEDSAMYFCASSEDGRATYNEQFFGPGTRLTVL.

This clonotype has more than one count but fewer than ten. The DNA of the CDR3 is TGTGCCAGCAGTTCTACAGCCAAAAACATTCAGTACTTC. Protein sequence: CASSSTAKNIQYF. The rearrangement uses TRBV12-3 or TRBV12-4 and TRBJ2-4; D ambiguous. The CDR3 contains 13 residues. V lost 4 bases and J 0 bases, leaving 4 bases between the germline ends.

The J gene is TRBJ2-1, the V gene TRBV28; 12 positions agree with TRBD2. V was clipped by 3 bases and J by 9 bases; unmatched bases: 9. The CDR3 is 16 residues long. The V gene's germline CDR1 is MDHEN and CDR2 SYDVKM. The CDR3 loop reads CASSFQLAGGTPEQFF. Written as DNA, the CDR3 is TGTGCCAGCAGTTTCCAACTAGCGGGAGGCACCCCTGAGCAGTTCTTC. The whole variable domain, remainder taken from reference TRBV28 and TRBJ2-1, is DVKVTQSSRYLVKRTGEKVFLECVQDMDHENMFWYRQDPGLGLRLIYFSYDVKMKEKGDIPEGYSVSREKKERFSLILESASTNQTSMYLCASSFQLAGGTPEQFFGPGTRLTVL.

This clonotype was detected many times. The rearrangement uses TRBV28 and TRBJ2-4; no firm D call. Per the germline V gene, CDR1 is MDHEN and CDR2 is SYDVKM. CDR3 size: 12 residues. With 9 bases removed from V and 0 bases from J, the gap between germline ends came to 6 bases. The CDR3 here is CASQVAKNIQYF. The DNA of the CDR3 is TGTGCCAGTCAGGTAGCCAAAAACATTCAGTACTTC.

This chain connects TRBV6-1 to TRBJ2-2; perhaps TRBD1 as D (7 bases). Trimming took off 8 bases at V and 6 bases at J, with 16 bases between the two ends. The CDR3 is 14 residues long. Germline CDR1 MNHNS, CDR2 SASEGT. CDR3: CASRGSQGAGELFF. For the CDR3, the DNA is TGTGCCAGCCGGGGGAGCCAGGGGGCCGGGGAGCTGTTTTTT.

The sample holds a few counts of this clonotype. V gene TRBV12-3 or TRBV12-4 combines with J gene TRBJ1-2, with TRBD1 matching over 8 bases. This CDR3 comprises 13 residues. V lost 5 bases to trimming and J lost 8 bases; unmatched junction nucleotides: 7. Here the CDR3 DNA reads TGTGCCAGCAGTACCGGACAGGGACAAGGCTACACCTTC. It yields the protein CASSTGQGQGYTF.

This clonotype was counted ten times or more. The J gene is TRBJ2-7, the V gene TRBV2, with D perhaps TRBD1 (5 bases). CDR1 SNHLY and CDR2 FYNNEI come from the germline V gene. The V end was cut by 5 bases, the J end by 6 bases, with 14 bases between. The CDR3 contains 13 residues. The CDR3 region has the DNA TGTGCCAGCAGTATCCAGGGTTTTTCCGAGCAGTACTTC. Its translation is CASSIQGFSEQYF.

There are a few counts of this clonotype. The chain joins TRBV20-1 to TRBJ1-3; maybe TRBD1 (5 bases). Germline V gives CDR1 DFQATT, CDR2 SNEGSKA (reference sequence). V was trimmed by 6 bases and J by 8 bases, leaving 14 bases between them. This CDR3 contains 12 residues. CDR3: CSALEGGDTIYF. The CDR3 DNA reads TGCAGTGCCCTAGAGGGAGGGGACACCATATATTTT.

There are many counts of this clonotype. The chain is built from TRBV7-9 and TRBJ2-7; no clear D. In germline, CDR1 is SEHNR, CDR2 FQNEAQ (reference sequence). The CDR3 is 15 residues long. Trimming removed 0 bases at V and 2 bases at J, with 11 bases between. The DNA for the CDR3 is TGTGCCAGCAGCTTAGCGCGGCAGGCAGCCTACGAGCAGTACTTC. It yields the protein CASSLARQAAYEQYF.

In its sample, this clonotype was seen a few times. The rearrangement uses TRBV2 and TRBJ1-5; maybe TRBD1 (5 bases). Germline V lookup: CDR1 SNHLY, CDR2 FYNNEI. CDR3 length: 15 amino acids. Trimming left V 7 bases short and J 2 bases short, with 15 bases between. CDR3 sequence (DNA): TGTGCCAGCATGGAGTCCAGGGCCGGCAATCAGCCCCAGCATTTT. It specifies CASMESRAGNQPQHF. Complete variable domain (other parts from reference TRBV2 and TRBJ1-5): EPEVTQTPSHQVTQMGQEVILRCVPISNHLYFYWYRQILGQKVEFLVSFYNNEISEKSEIFDDQFSVERPDGSNFTLKIRSTKLEDSAMYFCASMESRAGNQPQHFGDGTRLSIL.

This clonotype was found a few times. Given a much more abundant clone one base away, this may be a read error. J is TRBJ1-6 and V is TRBV27; D perhaps matches TRBD1 (6 bases). V was cut by 6 bases and J by 8 bases, with 14 bases left in between. The germline CDR1 and CDR2 sequences are MNHEY and SMNVEV (reference sequence). The CDR3 is 14 amino acids. The CDR3, as DNA: TGTGCCAGCAGACTCGGACAGAGGTATTCACCCCTCCACTTT. Amino acid sequence: CASRLGQRYSPLHF.

This clonotype came up many times. The chain couples TRBV6-1 to TRBJ2-3; D ambiguous. This CDR3 comprises 14 residues. V dropped 5 bases and J dropped 2 bases, with 11 bases sitting between them. CDR1 MNHNS and CDR2 SASEGT come from the germline V gene. CDR3: CASSYGFSTDTQYF. The CDR3 nucleotides read TGTGCCAGCAGTTATGGGTTCTCCACAGATACGCAGTATTTT.

This clonotype was detected ten times or more. The chain joins TRBV7-2 to TRBJ1-1; weak D call: TRBD1 (5 bases). The germline CDR1 and CDR2 sequences are SGHTA and FQGNSA. The CDR3 is 13 amino acids. V lost 6 bases, J lost 4 bases, and 12 bases lay in between. This chain's CDR3 is CASRGQGSTEAFF. DNA for the CDR3: TGTGCCAGCAGGGGGCAGGGTTCCACTGAAGCTTTCTTT.

The rearrangement links TRBV20-1 to TRBJ1-1; 11 bases fit TRBD1. Germline-derived CDR1 and CDR2 are DFQATT and SNEGSKA (reference sequence). V lost 5 bases to trimming and J lost 3 bases; unmatched junction nucleotides: 8. The length of the CDR3 is 15 residues. CDR3 protein: CSALRDRGTDTEAFF. CDR3 DNA: TGCAGTGCTCTCCGGGACAGGGGGACGGACACTGAAGCTTTCTTT.

This clonotype showed up many times. The genes are TRBV19 and TRBJ1-1, with D possibly TRBD1 on 6 matching bases. This CDR3 comprises 14 residues. The germline V and J ends were trimmed by 7 bases and 1 base, with 13 bases remaining between them. Germline-derived CDR1 and CDR2 are LNHDA and SQIVND (reference sequence). The CDR3 sequence: CASTPLDRNTEAFF. CDR3 coding DNA: TGTGCCAGTACCCCATTGGACAGGAACACTGAAGCTTTCTTT.

This clonotype was observed many times. This chain connects TRBV5-1 to TRBJ2-7; weak D call: TRBD1 (6 bases). The germline CDR1 and CDR2 sequences are SGHRS and YFSETQ. This CDR3 spans 14 amino acids. V was cut by 3 bases and J by 2 bases, with 12 bases left in between. This chain's CDR3 is CASSSDSFPYEQYF. The CDR3 nucleotides read TGCGCCAGCAGCTCGGACAGCTTCCCCTACGAGCAGTACTTC.

This clonotype was detected many times. V usage is TRBV12-3 or TRBV12-4 and J usage is TRBJ2-7, with unresolved D. This CDR3 is built from 15 residues. Trimming shortened V by 2 bases and J by 2 bases, and 13 bases separated the two germline ends. The CDR3 is CASSLTRLGTYEQYF. The CDR3 DNA sequence: TGTGCCAGCAGTTTAACGCGACTTGGAACCTACGAGCAGTACTTC.

The sample holds a few counts of this clonotype. This may arise from a read error, as a much more abundant clone is one base away. This rearrangement joins TRBV29-1 to TRBJ2-3; 10 bases match TRBD2. The CDR3 consists of 14 residues. Germline loops: CDR1 SQVTM, CDR2 ANQGSEA. V gave up 6 bases and J gave up 6 bases; unmatched junction bases: 9. The CDR3: CSVGASGSTDTQYF. Written as DNA, the CDR3 is TGCAGCGTGGGGGCTAGCGGGAGTACGGATACGCAGTATTTT.

This clonotype was observed a handful of times. The chain links TRBV30 to TRBJ1-5; weak D call: TRBD1 (6 bases). This CDR3 is 14 amino acids long. Trimming removed 5 bases from V and 0 bases from J, with 11 bases in between. Looked up from germline, CDR1 is GTSNPN and CDR2 is SVGIG (reference sequence). In nucleotides, the CDR3 is TGTGCCTGGGGCCGGGACAATAGCAATCAGCCCCAGCATTTT. This codes for CAWGRDNSNQPQHF.

The chain employs TRBV24-1 and TRBJ2-2; D perhaps matches TRBD1 (6 bases). The V end lost 0 bases, the J end lost 6 bases, and 7 bases lay between the germline ends. CDR1 KGHDR and CDR2 SFDVKD come from the germline V gene. This CDR3 contains 14 residues. CDR3 sequence (DNA): TGTGCCACCAGTGATTTGGGGGGCGCCGGGGAGCTGTTTTTT. It specifies CATSDLGGAGELFF.

A remark on this clonotype: Since a much larger clone is just one base distant, this may be a read error. The CDR3 ends on some other residue instead of the conserved phenylalanine or tryptophan, so this is likely a read error. In nucleotides, the CDR3 is TGTGCCAGCAGTCGGGACAAACTTGGCTATGGCTACACCCTC. Amino acid sequence: CASSRDKLGYGYTL. The chain is built from TRBV12-3 or TRBV12-4 and TRBJ1-2, with D perhaps matching TRBD1 (6 bases). Trimming left V 5 bases short and J 4 bases short, with 14 bases between. The CDR3 is 14 amino acids.

This clonotype was seen ten or more times. The genes are TRBV7-2 and TRBJ2-5; 8 bases are shared with TRBD1. CDR3 length: 16 amino acids. J lost 5 bases, V lost 3 bases, and 11 bases had no gene match. Looked up from germline, CDR1 is SGHTA and CDR2 is FQGNSA. The CDR3 bases are TGTGCCAGCAGCTTCCCGAGGACAGGGTTTAAGGAGACCCAGTACTTC. It codes for CASSFPRTGFKETQYF.

Of note for this clonotype: This may be a read error: a much more frequent sequence differs by one nucleotide. The chain has TRBV5-1 and TRBJ1-2; 9 bases map to TRBD1. The CDR3 length is 14 residues. CDR1 is SGHRS and CDR2 is YFSETQ in the germline V gene. CDR3 sequence (DNA): TGCGCCGGCAGCACCACAGGGGGCGGCTATGGCTACACCTTC. As protein: CAGSTTGGGYGYTF.